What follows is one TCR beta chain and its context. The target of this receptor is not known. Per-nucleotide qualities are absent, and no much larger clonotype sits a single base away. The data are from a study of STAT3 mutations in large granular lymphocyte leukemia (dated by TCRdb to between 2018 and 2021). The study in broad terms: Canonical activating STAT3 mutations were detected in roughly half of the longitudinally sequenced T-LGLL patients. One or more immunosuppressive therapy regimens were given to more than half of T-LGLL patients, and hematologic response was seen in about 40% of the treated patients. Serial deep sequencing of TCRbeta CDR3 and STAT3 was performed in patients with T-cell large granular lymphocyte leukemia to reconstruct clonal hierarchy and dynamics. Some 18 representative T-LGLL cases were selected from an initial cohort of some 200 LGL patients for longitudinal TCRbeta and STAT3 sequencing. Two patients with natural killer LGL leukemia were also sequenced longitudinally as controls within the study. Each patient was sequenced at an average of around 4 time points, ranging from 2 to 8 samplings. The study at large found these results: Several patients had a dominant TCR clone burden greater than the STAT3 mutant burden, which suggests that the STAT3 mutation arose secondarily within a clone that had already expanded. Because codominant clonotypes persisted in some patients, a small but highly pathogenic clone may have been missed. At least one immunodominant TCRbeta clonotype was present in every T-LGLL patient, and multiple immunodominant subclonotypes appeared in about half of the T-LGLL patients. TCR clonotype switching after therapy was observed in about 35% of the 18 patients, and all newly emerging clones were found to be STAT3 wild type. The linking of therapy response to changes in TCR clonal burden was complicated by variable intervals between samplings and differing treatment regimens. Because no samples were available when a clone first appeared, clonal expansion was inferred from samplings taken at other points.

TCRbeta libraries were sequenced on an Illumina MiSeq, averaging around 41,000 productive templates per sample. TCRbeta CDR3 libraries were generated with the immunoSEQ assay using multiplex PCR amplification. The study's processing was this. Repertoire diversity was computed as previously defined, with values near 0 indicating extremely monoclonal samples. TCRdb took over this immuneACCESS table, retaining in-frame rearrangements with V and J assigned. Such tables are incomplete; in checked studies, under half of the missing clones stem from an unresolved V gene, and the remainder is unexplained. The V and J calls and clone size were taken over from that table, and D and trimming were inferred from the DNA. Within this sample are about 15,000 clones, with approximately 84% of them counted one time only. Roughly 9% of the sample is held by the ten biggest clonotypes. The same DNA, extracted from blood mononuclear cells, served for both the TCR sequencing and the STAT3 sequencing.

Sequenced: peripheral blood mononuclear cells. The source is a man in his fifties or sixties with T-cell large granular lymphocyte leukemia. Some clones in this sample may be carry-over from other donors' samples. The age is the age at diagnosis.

The nucleotides read TGTGCCAGCAGTTTACTAGCGGGGGGTACCCAGCAGTACTTC. The translation is CASSLLAGGTQQYF. Here the chain combines TRBV2 and TRBJ2-5, with TRBD2 identical over 12 junction bases. The CDR3 contains 14 residues, cysteine and phenylalanine counted. Solely the CDR3 DNA is kept, with 42 bases framed from the first base. The germline V gene encodes CDR1 SNHLY and CDR2 FYNNEI. V has 5 bases trimmed and J has 11 bases trimmed; junction bases matching no gene number 9.